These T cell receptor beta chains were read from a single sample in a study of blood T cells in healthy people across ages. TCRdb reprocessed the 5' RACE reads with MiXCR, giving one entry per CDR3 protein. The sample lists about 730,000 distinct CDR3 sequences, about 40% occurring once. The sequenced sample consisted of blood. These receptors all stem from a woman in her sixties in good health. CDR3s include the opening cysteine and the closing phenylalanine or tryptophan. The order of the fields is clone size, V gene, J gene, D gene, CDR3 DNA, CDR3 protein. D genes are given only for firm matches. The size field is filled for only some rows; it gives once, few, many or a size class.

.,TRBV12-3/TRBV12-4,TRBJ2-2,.,TGTGCCAGCAGCCGCGACGGGATTACCGGGGAGCTGTTTTTT,CASSRDGITGELFF
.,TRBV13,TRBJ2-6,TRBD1,TGTGCCAGCAGCGGTACAGGGGCGGGGGCCAACGTCCTGACTTTC,CASSGTGAGANVLTF
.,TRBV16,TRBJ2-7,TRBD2,TGTGCCAGCAGCCCCCGTAGCGGGGGGGAAGAGGCCCAGTACTTC,CASSPRSGGEEAQYF
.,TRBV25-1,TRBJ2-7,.,TGTGCCAGCAGTGGATGGTCGGGGTTGGACGAGCAGTACTTC,CASSGWSGLDEQYF
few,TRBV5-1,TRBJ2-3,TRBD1,TGCGCCAGCAGCCAAGCAGGGGGCGGCGCAGATACGCAGTATTTT,CASSQAGGGADTQYF
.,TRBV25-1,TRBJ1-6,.,TGTGCCAGCAGTAGGGACCTAGAGGGATCACCCCTCCACTTT,CASSRDLEGSPLHF
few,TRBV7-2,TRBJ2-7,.,TGTGCCAGCAGCCCCCGGAGGGCCGCCTACGAGCAGTACTTC,CASSPRRAAYEQYF
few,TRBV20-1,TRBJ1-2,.,TGCAGTGCTCCCCGACCCCTCGTGAACTATGGCTACACCTTC,CSAPRPLVNYGYTF
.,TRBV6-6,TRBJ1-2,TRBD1,TGTGCCAGCAGTACTAGGGGGAGACAGGGAGAAGGTGGTTACACCTTC,CASSTRGRQGEGGYTF
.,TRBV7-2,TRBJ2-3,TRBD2,TGTGCCAGCAGCCCAAAACTAGCGGGAGGGTACACAGATACGCAGTATTTT,CASSPKLAGGYTDTQYF
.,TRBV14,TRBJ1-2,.,TGTGCCAGCAGCCCAGGGACGGTCGGCTATGGCTACACCTTC,CASSPGTVGYGYTF
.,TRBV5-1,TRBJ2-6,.,TGCGCCGGCAGTGACAGCTCTGGGGCCAACGTCCTGACTTTC,CAGSDSSGANVLTF
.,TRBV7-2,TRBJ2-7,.,TGTGCCAGCAGCTACGGGAGTACTTCCTACGAGCAGTACTTC,CASSYGSTSYEQYF
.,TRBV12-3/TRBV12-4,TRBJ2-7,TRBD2,TGTGTCAGCAGTTCGGGACTAGCGGGAGTAGATTACGAGCAGTACTTC,CVSSSGLAGVDYEQYF
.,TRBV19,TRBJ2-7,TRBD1,TGTGCCAGTAGTATAGATAGGGGACAGCGCGCAGGCGAGCAGTACTTC,CASSIDRGQRAGEQYF
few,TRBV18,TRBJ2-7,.,TGTGCCAGCTCACCGGGGGCCCCGACAGCTTCCTACGAGCAGTACTTC,CASSPGAPTASYEQYF
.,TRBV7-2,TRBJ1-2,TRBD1,TGTGCCAGCAGCTTAGTGGGGAGGGGGCCACTCAACTATGGCTACACCTTC,CASSLVGRGPLNYGYTF